This T cell receptor beta chain came from a study of technical replicates of blood from a few donors. V lost 1 base to trimming and J lost 0 bases, with 7 bases between them. CDR1 and CDR2 from the germline V gene are MGHDK and SYGVNS. The CDR3 spans 16 residues. Repertoires were generated with immunoSEQ multiplex PCR, while TCRdb's copy carries only in-frame clones and drops some. The profile shows 75,000 to 100,000 clones, around 94% of them singletons. Sequences were obtained from T cells isolated from PBMCs. The rearrangement uses TRBV25-1 and TRBJ2-6; a weak D match, TRBD1 (6 bases). This clonotype originated in a human donor in good health. As DNA, the CDR3 is TGTGCCAGCAGTGAATGGGGACACTCTGGGGCCAACGTCCTGACTTTC. Translation gives CASSEWGHSGANVLTF.